This TCR beta chain was captured by sequencing in a study of control samples from healthy donors and cancer patients. Trimming left V 7 bases short and J 5 bases short, with 14 bases between. The CDR3 runs 14 residues. The germline CDR1 and CDR2 sequences are SGHVS and FQNEAQ. Some clones are missing from TCRdb's copy, which holds only in-frame ones; the method was immunoSEQ multiplex PCR. The sample shows about 160,000 clones, around 90% of them seen only once. The sequence was obtained from a man aged 30 to 45 in good health. The sequenced sample was blood. This chain connects TRBV7-8 to TRBJ2-2; a possible D gene is TRBD1 (6 bases). The CDR3 loop is CASIQGSQTGELFF. CDR3 DNA sequence: TGTGCCAGCATCCAGGGGTCCCAGACCGGGGAGCTGTTTTTT.